These 10 T cell receptor beta chains came from one sample sequenced in a study of T-cell reconstitution after alpha-beta-depleted transplantation in children (TCRdb year 2016). The sample's treatment or condition label, decoded: allogeneic hematopoietic cell transplantation with graft depleted of TCRalphabeta T cells and CD19 B cells. Libraries were prepared through PCR. TCRdb shows the sequencer as Illumina HiSeq 2500. Molecular barcoding was employed in the preparation of TCR libraries, with unique molecular identifiers being used to normalize TCRbeta repertoire quantification. Clones were called with MiXCR by TCRdb after fastp trimmed the public reads at Q25, and only in-frame beta chains were retained. Rows are unified per CDR3 protein, each entry keeping the most common DNA and genes. The sample table records about 100,000 distinct CDR3 sequences; around 7% of these occur just once. The ten largest clones take up less than 20% of the sample.

The sequences come from PBMCs, collected before TCRalphabeta/CD19-depleted stem cell transplant. All receptors come from a boy aged 2-15 years with acute lymphoblastic leukemia, due to receive a stem cell transplant.

This clonotype has a handful of counts. The chain recombines TRBV9 with TRBJ2-3, with D maybe TRBD2 (7 bases). CDR1 is SGDLS and CDR2 is YYNGEE in the germline V gene. The V end was cut by 1 base, the J end by 6 bases, with 21 bases between. CDR3 size: 17 residues. In DNA, the CDR3 is TGTGCCAGCAGCGTAAGTGGCGGGGGCACCCCCCCGGATACGCAGTATTTT. Amino acid sequence: CASSVSGGGTPPDTQYF.

This clonotype was picked up many times. CDR3 nucleotide sequence: TGTGCCAGCAGTGAAGGGGTATCCTACGAGCAGTACTTC. Protein product: CASSEGVSYEQYF. V usage is TRBV2 and J usage is TRBJ2-7; D not resolved. Germline CDR1 SNHLY, CDR2 FYNNEI. There are 13 residues in the CDR3. Trimming took 1 base from V and 1 from J, leaving 5 bases between them.

This clonotype was seen only a few times. The chain employs TRBV20-1 and TRBJ2-1; perhaps D is TRBD1 or TRBD2 (5 bases each). Trimming cost V 6 bases and J 4 bases, with 22 bases left between them. This CDR3 comprises 16 residues. Per germline, CDR1 DFQATT and CDR2 SNEGSKA (reference sequence). CDR3 DNA sequence: TGCAGTGCGCCACGGGGCAGCGGAGATCTATACAATGAGCAGTTCTTC. Protein product: CSAPRGSGDLYNEQFF.

CDR3 in amino acids: CSARFTEAFF. The DNA for the CDR3 is TGCAGTGCTAGATTCACTGAAGCTTTCTTT. The V gene is TRBV20-1, the J gene TRBJ1-1, with D unresolved. Trimming pared 2 bases from V and 4 bases from J, leaving 2 bases between. CDR3 size: 10 residues. The germline V gene encodes CDR1 DFQATT and CDR2 SNEGSKA (reference sequence).

This clonotype is termed medium-sized. The chain joins TRBV9 to TRBJ2-3; D is unresolved. V was trimmed by 0 bases and J by 3 bases, leaving 5 bases between them. This CDR3 has 13 residues. The germline V gene encodes CDR1 SGDLS and CDR2 YYNGEE. CDR3 loop: CASSVVGTDTQYF. The CDR3 bases are TGTGCCAGCAGCGTAGTGGGGACAGATACGCAGTATTTT. Using reference TRBV9 and TRBJ2-3 for the parts outside the CDR3, the full variable domain is DSGVTQTPKHLITATGQRVTLRCSPRSGDLSVYWYQQSLDQGLQFLIQYYNGEERAKGNILERFSAQQFPDLHSELNLSSLELGDSALYFCASSVVGTDTQYFGPGTRLTVL.

There are many counts of this clonotype. The J gene is TRBJ2-7, the V gene TRBV7-9; TRBD1 matches at 12 bases. J was trimmed by 0 bases and V by 6 bases; bases with no gene match: 3. The V gene's germline CDR1 is SEHNR and CDR2 FQNEAQ (reference sequence). The CDR3 consists of 15 residues. The CDR3 is CASRGTGGPSYEQYF. The CDR3 bases are TGTGCCAGCAGGGGGACAGGGGGCCCCTCCTACGAGCAGTACTTC.

The chain couples TRBV7-8 to TRBJ2-5; D remains unclear. CDR3 length: 14 amino acids. Trimming removed 2 bases from V and 2 bases from J, with 9 bases in between. Germline CDR1 and CDR2: SGHVS and FQNEAQ. CDR3 in amino acids: CASSLFSGQETQYF. In DNA, the CDR3 is TGTGCCAGCAGCTTATTCTCCGGTCAAGAGACCCAGTACTTC.

This clonotype was seen many times. The V and J genes are TRBV10-3 and TRBJ1-1, with D maybe TRBD1 (6 bases). This CDR3 has 13 residues. Trimming pared 8 bases from V and 1 base from J, leaving 11 bases between. Looked up from germline, CDR1 is ENHRY and CDR2 is SYGVKD. The CDR3 bases are TGTGCCATCGGCAGGGGAGAGAACACTGAAGCTTTCTTT. This encodes CAIGRGENTEAFF.

This clonotype showed up many times. This chain connects TRBV14 to TRBJ1-4, with D unresolved. Germline V gene lookup returns CDR1 SGHDN and CDR2 FVKESK. Trimming shortened V by 4 bases and J by 6 bases, and 15 bases separated the two germline ends. This CDR3 is 15 amino acids long. CDR3 protein: CASSLIGAQDEKLFF. In nucleotides, the CDR3 is TGTGCCAGCAGCCTCATCGGCGCCCAAGATGAAAAACTGTTTTTT.

The chain uses TRBV5-1 and TRBJ2-4; 10 bases agree with TRBD2. Germline V gene lookup returns CDR1 SGHRS and CDR2 YFSETQ. The CDR3 totals 19 residues. J gave up 3 bases and V 0 bases, and 12 bases lay outside the gene matches. In nucleotides, the CDR3 is TGCGCCAGCAGCTTGGGGAGCGGGGGGGACTTCCGAGGCAAAAACATTCAGTACTTC. Protein: CASSLGSGGDFRGKNIQYF.